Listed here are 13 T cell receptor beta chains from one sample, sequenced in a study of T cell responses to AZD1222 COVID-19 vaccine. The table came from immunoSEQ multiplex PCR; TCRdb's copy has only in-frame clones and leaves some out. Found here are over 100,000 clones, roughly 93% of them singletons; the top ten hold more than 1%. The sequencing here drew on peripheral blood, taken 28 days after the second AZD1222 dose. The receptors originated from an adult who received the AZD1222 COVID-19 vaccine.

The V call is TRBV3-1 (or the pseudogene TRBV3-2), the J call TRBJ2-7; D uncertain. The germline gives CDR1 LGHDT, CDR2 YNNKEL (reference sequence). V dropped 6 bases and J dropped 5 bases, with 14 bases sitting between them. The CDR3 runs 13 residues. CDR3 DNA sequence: TGTGCCAGCAGAACATGGGAAGACAACGAGCAGTACTTC. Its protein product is CASRTWEDNEQYF.

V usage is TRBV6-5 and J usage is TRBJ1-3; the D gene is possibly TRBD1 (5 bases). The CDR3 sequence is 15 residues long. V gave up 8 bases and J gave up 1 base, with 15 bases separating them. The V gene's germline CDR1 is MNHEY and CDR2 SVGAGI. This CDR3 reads CASSGGDTSGNTIYF. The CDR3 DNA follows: TGTGCCAGCTCTGGAGGGGATACATCTGGAAACACCATATATTTT.

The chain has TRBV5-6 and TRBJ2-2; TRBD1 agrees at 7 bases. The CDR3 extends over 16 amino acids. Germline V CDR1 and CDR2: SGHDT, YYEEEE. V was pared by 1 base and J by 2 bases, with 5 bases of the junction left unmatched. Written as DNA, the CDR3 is TGTGCCAGCAGCTTGACGGCAGGGGGAAACACCGGGGAGCTGTTTTTT. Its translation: CASSLTAGGNTGELFF.

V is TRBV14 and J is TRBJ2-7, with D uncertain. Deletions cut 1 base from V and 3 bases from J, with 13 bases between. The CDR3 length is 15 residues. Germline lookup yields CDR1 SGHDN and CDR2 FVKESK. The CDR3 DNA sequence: TGTGCCAGCAGCCAAGGGAACTCTCCGGGCTACGAGCAGTACTTC. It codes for CASSQGNSPGYEQYF.

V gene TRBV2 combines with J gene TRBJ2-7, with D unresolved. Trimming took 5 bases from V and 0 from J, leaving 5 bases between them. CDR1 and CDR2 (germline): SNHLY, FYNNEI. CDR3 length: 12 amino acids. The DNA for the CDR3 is TGTGCCAGCAGTCCCAGCTCCTACGAGCAGTACTTC. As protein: CASSPSSYEQYF.

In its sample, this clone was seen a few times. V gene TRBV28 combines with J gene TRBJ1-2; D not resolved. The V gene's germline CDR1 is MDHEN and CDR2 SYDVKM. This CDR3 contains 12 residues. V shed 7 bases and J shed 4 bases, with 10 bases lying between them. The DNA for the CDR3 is TGTGCCAGCAACAGCTTTATCTATGGCTACACCTTC. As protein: CASNSFIYGYTF.

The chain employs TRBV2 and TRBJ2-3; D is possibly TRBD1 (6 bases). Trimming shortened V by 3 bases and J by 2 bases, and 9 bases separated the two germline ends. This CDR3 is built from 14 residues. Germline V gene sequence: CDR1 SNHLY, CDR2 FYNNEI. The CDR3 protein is CASSDRGNTDTQYF. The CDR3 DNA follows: TGTGCCAGCAGTGACAGGGGAAACACAGATACGCAGTATTTT.

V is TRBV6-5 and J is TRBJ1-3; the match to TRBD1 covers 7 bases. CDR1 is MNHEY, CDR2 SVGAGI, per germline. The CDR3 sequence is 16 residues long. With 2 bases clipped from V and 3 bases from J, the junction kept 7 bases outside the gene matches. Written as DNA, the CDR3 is TGTGCCAGCAGTTACCTGTCAGGGGGTATTGGAAACACCATATATTTT. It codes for CASSYLSGGIGNTIYF.

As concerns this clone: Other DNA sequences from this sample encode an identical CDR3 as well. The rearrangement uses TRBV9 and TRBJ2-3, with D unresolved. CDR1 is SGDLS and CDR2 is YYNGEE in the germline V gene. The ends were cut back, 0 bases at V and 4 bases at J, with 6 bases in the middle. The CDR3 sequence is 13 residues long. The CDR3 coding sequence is TGTGCCAGCAGCGTAGGGTCACCAGATACGCAGTATTTT. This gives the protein CASSVGSPDTQYF.

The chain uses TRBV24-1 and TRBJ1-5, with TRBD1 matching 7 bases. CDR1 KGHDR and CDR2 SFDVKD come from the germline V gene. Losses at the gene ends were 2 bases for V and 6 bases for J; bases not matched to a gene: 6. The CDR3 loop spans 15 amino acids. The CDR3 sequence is CATSDSRQGVQPQHF. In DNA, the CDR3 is TGTGCCACCAGTGATTCCCGACAGGGCGTTCAGCCCCAGCATTTT.

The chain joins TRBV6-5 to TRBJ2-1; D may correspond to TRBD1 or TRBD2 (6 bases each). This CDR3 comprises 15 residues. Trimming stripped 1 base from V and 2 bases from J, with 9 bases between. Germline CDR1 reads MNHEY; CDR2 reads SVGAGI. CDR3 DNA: TGTGCCAGCAGTTACTTAGGGGGGACCTACAATGAGCAGTTCTTC. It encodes CASSYLGGTYNEQFF.

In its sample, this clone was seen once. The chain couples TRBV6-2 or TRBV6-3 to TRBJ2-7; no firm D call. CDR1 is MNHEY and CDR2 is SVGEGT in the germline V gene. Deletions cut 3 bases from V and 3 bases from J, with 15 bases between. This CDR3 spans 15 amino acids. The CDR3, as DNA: TGTGCCAGCAGTTATGGGTGGTCGACGCGCTACGAGCAGTACTTC. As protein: CASSYGWSTRYEQYF.

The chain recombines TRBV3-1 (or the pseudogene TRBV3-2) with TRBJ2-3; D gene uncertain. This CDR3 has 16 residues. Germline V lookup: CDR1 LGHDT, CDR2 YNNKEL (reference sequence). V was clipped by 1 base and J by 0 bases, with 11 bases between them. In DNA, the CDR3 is TGTGCCAGCAGCCAAGTTAGGCGGCTTAGCACAGATACGCAGTATTTT. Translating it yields CASSQVRRLSTDTQYF.